These 27 T cell receptor beta chains share one sample of origin, sequenced in a study of control samples from healthy donors and cancer patients. TCRdb's table, derived via immunoSEQ multiplex PCR, lists solely in-frame clones and lacks some. This repertoire shows approximately 30,000 clones, roughly 95% found once; its top ten account for under 8%. The sequenced sample consisted of blood. These receptor sequences come from a man aged 60 to 69 in good health.

The chain couples TRBV6-5 to TRBJ2-1; 9 nucleotides align to TRBD2. Germline CDR1 reads MNHEY; CDR2 reads SVGAGI. The CDR3 is 15 amino acids. V dropped 6 bases and J dropped 2; count of bases not matched to a gene: 5. The CDR3 DNA sequence: TGTGCCAGCAGCCTAGCGGGGTGGACCTACAATGAGCAGTTCTTC. The encoded protein is CASSLAGWTYNEQFF.

The CDR3 loop reads CASSRPGTGVTEAFF. CDR3 coding DNA: TGCGCCAGCAGCCGACCCGGGACAGGGGTCACTGAAGCTTTCTTT. The rearrangement links TRBV5-1 to TRBJ1-1; TRBD1 aligns across 10 bases. The V and J ends lost 4 bases and 4 bases, in that order; junction bases with no gene match: 7. The germline CDR1 and CDR2 sequences are SGHRS and YFSETQ. This CDR3 region has 15 residues.

V is TRBV5-6 and J is TRBJ2-3, with D uncertain. The CDR3 covers 16 residues. Trimming removed 3 bases at V and 2 bases at J, with 16 bases between. The germline V gene encodes CDR1 SGHDT and CDR2 YYEEEE. The CDR3 sequence: CASSSLSDAPTDTQYF. CDR3 sequence (DNA): TGTGCCAGCAGCTCTCTCTCTGACGCCCCCACAGATACGCAGTATTTT.

The J gene is TRBJ2-7, the V gene TRBV7-2, with TRBD2 identical over 10 bases. Germline V gene data show CDR1 as SGHTA and CDR2 as FQGNSA. This CDR3 spans 15 amino acids. V lost 5 bases to trimming and J lost 4 bases; unmatched junction nucleotides: 8. The CDR3 DNA follows: TGTGCCAGCAGCCCACCCTCTAGCGGGGGTTACGAGCAGTACTTC. Translating gives CASSPPSSGGYEQYF.

The chain recombines TRBV2 with TRBJ1-4; D possibly corresponds to TRBD1 (6 bases). The CDR3 totals 13 residues. Trimming removed 6 bases at V and 8 bases at J, with 13 bases between. The germline V gene encodes CDR1 SNHLY and CDR2 FYNNEI. The CDR3 DNA reads TGTGCCAGCAGGGCGACAGGTGGGGAAAAACTGTTTTTT. This encodes CASRATGGEKLFF.

V and J are TRBV27 and TRBJ1-4; D is undetermined. The germline V gene has CDR1 MNHEY and CDR2 SMNVEV (reference sequence). The CDR3 runs 14 residues. V was clipped by 4 bases and J by 3 bases, with 9 bases between them. CDR3 bases: TGTGCCAGCAGTTCCCCGCGGCCTAATGAAAAACTGTTTTTT. It specifies CASSSPRPNEKLFF.

The chain is built from TRBV18 and TRBJ2-5; 14 positions agree with TRBD2. The CDR3 runs to 18 residues. CDR1 and CDR2 from the germline V gene are KGHSH and LQKENI. V lost 0 bases, J lost 0 bases, and 3 bases stayed unmatched. Here the CDR3 reads CASSPPGLAGGYQETQYF. Written as DNA, the CDR3 is TGTGCCAGCTCACCACCTGGACTAGCGGGGGGCTACCAAGAGACCCAGTACTTC.

The V and J genes are TRBV6-4 and TRBJ1-2; 8 positions match TRBD1. The CDR3 sequence is 15 residues long. The V gene end was trimmed by 6 bases and the J gene end by 8 bases; junction bases not matched to a gene: 14. The germline V gene has CDR1 MRHNA and CDR2 SNTAGT. CDR3 sequence: CASRPQGAGPWGYTF. The CDR3 nucleotides are TGTGCCAGCAGGCCCCAGGGGGCAGGACCTTGGGGCTACACCTTC.

The chain carries TRBV28 and TRBJ1-2; D is uncertain. This CDR3 is built from 12 residues. Trimming removed 2 bases at V and 4 bases at J, with 5 bases between. Germline V CDR1 and CDR2: MDHEN, SYDVKM. In nucleotides, the CDR3 is TGTGCCAGCAGTTTAGGTGCCTATGGCTACACCTTC. Its protein is CASSLGAYGYTF.

The gene calls are TRBV9 and TRBJ1-6, with D perhaps TRBD1 (6 bases). The CDR3 spans 17 residues. The V gene's germline CDR1 is SGDLS and CDR2 YYNGEE. Trimming pared 0 bases from V and 4 bases from J, leaving 14 bases between. As DNA, the CDR3 is TGTGCCAGCAGCGTAGGACAGGCGTGGGATTATAATTCACCCCTCCACTTT. It specifies CASSVGQAWDYNSPLHF.

V and J are TRBV4-3 and TRBJ2-7, with D perhaps matching TRBD2 (6 bases). The length of the CDR3 is 14 residues. Germline values: CDR1 LGHNA, CDR2 YSLEER. V was clipped by 3 bases and J by 7 bases, with 16 bases between them. For the CDR3, the DNA is TGCGCCAGCAGCCAGGAAGATGGGGCGGGGGAGCAGTACTTC. This sequence encodes CASSQEDGAGEQYF.

The rearrangement uses TRBV5-5 and TRBJ1-6; 8 nucleotides match TRBD1. V was pared by 1 base and J by 8 bases, with 8 bases of the junction left unmatched. Per germline, CDR1 SGHKS and CDR2 YYEKEE (reference sequence). This CDR3 spans 16 amino acids. CDR3: CASSLTGGTGYSPLHF. CDR3 in DNA: TGTGCCAGCAGCTTGACTGGAGGGACAGGTTATTCACCCCTCCACTTT.

The rearrangement uses TRBV28 and TRBJ2-7; the D is unclear. Trimming cost V 6 bases and J 4 bases, with 13 bases left between them. The germline V gene has CDR1 MDHEN and CDR2 SYDVKM. CDR3 length equals 13 residues. The CDR3 is CASSRHLIYEQYF. The CDR3 DNA sequence: TGTGCCAGCAGCCGACATTTAATATACGAGCAGTACTTC.

The V gene is TRBV7-2, the J gene TRBJ2-1; TRBD2 aligns across 8 bases. After removal of 1 base from V and 7 bases from J, the junction contained 12 bases not matched to a gene. CDR1 SGHTA and CDR2 FQGNSA come from the germline V gene. The CDR3 runs 17 residues. Here the CDR3 DNA reads TGTGCCAGCAGCTTAGGGGTCTTTCGGGGGGGCCGGAATGAGCAGTTCTTC. Translating gives CASSLGVFRGGRNEQFF. Supplemented by reference TRBV7-2 and TRBJ2-1, the full variable domain reads GAGVSQSPSNKVTEKGKDVELRCDPISGHTALYWYRQSLGQGLEFLIYFQGNSAPDKSGLPSDRFSAERTGGSVSTLTIQRTQQEDSAVYLCASSLGVFRGGRNEQFFGPGTRLTVL.

The V call is TRBV6-2 or TRBV6-3, the J call TRBJ1-6, with D perhaps matching TRBD1 (5 bases). The CDR3 covers 12 residues. V gave up 5 bases and J gave up 8 bases, with 7 bases separating them. The germline CDR1 and CDR2 sequences are MNHEY and SVGEGT. CDR3 region: CASSQGDSPLHF. CDR3 coding DNA: TGTGCCAGCAGTCAAGGGGATTCACCCCTCCACTTT.

The V call is TRBV6-1, the J call TRBJ2-3; TRBD1 matches at 9 bases. The CDR3 extends over 14 amino acids. The germline CDR1 and CDR2 sequences are MNHNS and SASEGT. V gave up 2 bases and J gave up 6 bases; unmatched junction bases: 3. The CDR3 DNA reads TGTGCCAGCAGTGAACAACAGGGGGCGGATACGCAGTATTTT. Its protein is CASSEQQGADTQYF.

The J gene is TRBJ1-2, the V gene TRBV13, with D tentatively TRBD1 (5 bases). Trimming pared 7 bases from V and 0 bases from J, leaving 15 bases between. The germline gives CDR1 PRHDT, CDR2 FYEKMQ (reference sequence). CDR3 length: 15 amino acids. Written as DNA, the CDR3 is TGTGCCAGCATGGGACGGCAGATAGCTAACTATGGCTACACCTTC. Protein product: CASMGRQIANYGYTF.

The genes are TRBV7-8 and TRBJ1-2; 9 bases match TRBD1. The germline V gene has CDR1 SGHVS and CDR2 FQNEAQ. V lost 3 bases and J lost 1; bases outside the gene matches: 3. CDR3 length: 15 amino acids. The CDR3 DNA reads as TGTGCCAGCAGCTTGCGGGACAGGGTTAACTATGGCTACACCTTC. Translating it yields CASSLRDRVNYGYTF.

This rearrangement joins TRBV7-9 to TRBJ1-1; TRBD1 agrees at 12 bases. The ends lost 6 bases at V and 0 bases at J; junction bases unmatched: 11. The germline V gene has CDR1 SEHNR and CDR2 FQNEAQ (reference sequence). This CDR3 has 18 amino acids. As DNA, the CDR3 is TGTGCCAGCAGGGGAGGGACAGGGGGCTCTAGGATGAACACTGAAGCTTTCTTT. This sequence encodes CASRGGTGGSRMNTEAFF.

V and J are TRBV20-1 and TRBJ1-4; the D is unclear. The germline V gene encodes CDR1 DFQATT and CDR2 SNEGSKA (reference sequence). The CDR3 runs to 13 residues. Trimming left V 3 bases short and J 6 bases short, with 11 bases between. The CDR3 sequence is CSASLGSDEKLFF. CDR3 coding DNA: TGCAGTGCTAGTTTAGGGTCGGATGAAAAACTGTTTTTT.

This chain links TRBV18 with TRBJ2-1; D possibly uses TRBD1 or TRBD2 (5 bases each). This CDR3 spans 16 amino acids. Germline V gene sequence: CDR1 KGHSH, CDR2 LQKENI. With 0 bases removed from V and 4 bases from J, the gap between germline ends came to 13 bases. CDR3 protein: CASSPPGTLGYNEQFF. The CDR3 DNA reads TGTGCCAGCTCACCACCCGGGACGCTAGGTTACAATGAGCAGTTCTTC.

V is TRBV29-1 and J is TRBJ1-1; no definite D call. CDR3 size: 12 residues. Germline CDR1 and CDR2: SQVTM and ANQGSEA. The V and J ends lost 4 bases and 0 bases respectively, with 6 bases between them. The CDR3 region is CSVGTVNTEAFF. CDR3 coding DNA: TGCAGCGTTGGGACGGTGAACACTGAAGCTTTCTTT.

The V call is TRBV7-9, the J call TRBJ2-3, with D possibly matching TRBD2 (6 bases). Germline lookup yields CDR1 SEHNR and CDR2 FQNEAQ (reference sequence). Trimming removed 0 bases from V and 2 bases from J, with 15 bases in between. This CDR3 contains 17 residues. DNA of the CDR3: TGTGCCAGCAGCTTAGCGGATCGGGGACTCCTCACAGATACGCAGTATTTT. Translating it yields CASSLADRGLLTDTQYF.

This chain links TRBV11-2 with TRBJ2-3; D gene uncertain. Looked up from germline, CDR1 is SGHAT and CDR2 is FQNNGV. The CDR3 spans 11 residues. Trimming took 3 bases from V and 2 from J, leaving 0 bases between them. For the CDR3, the DNA is TGTGCCAGCAGCTTCACAGATACGCAGTATTTT. Translating gives CASSFTDTQYF.

This clone was seen once. This chain uses TRBV5-1 with TRBJ2-1; TRBD1 might be the D (5 bases). The germline V and J ends were trimmed by 4 bases and 9 bases, with 17 bases remaining between them. This CDR3 has 14 amino acids. CDR1 is SGHRS and CDR2 is YFSETQ in the germline V gene. CDR3 bases: TGCGCCAGCAGCCCGTCGACAGCCGTAAGTGAGCAGTTCTTC. Translating gives CASSPSTAVSEQFF.

The gene calls are TRBV7-9 and TRBJ1-1; D is uncertain. Germline loops: CDR1 SEHNR, CDR2 FQNEAQ (reference sequence). The V and J ends lost 4 bases and 1 base respectively, with 19 bases between them. The CDR3 is 17 amino acids. The CDR3 reads CASSSYSPETENTEAFF. In nucleotides, the CDR3 is TGTGCCAGCAGCTCATATTCCCCAGAGACTGAGAACACTGAAGCTTTCTTT.

Here the CDR3 DNA reads TGTGCCAGCAGCCTAATGCCTTACAATGAGCAGTTCTTC. This sequence encodes CASSLMPYNEQFF. The V call is TRBV3-1 (or the pseudogene TRBV3-2), the J call TRBJ2-1; D call uncertain. V lost 4 bases, J lost 4 bases, and 8 bases lay in between. Germline CDR1 LGHDT, CDR2 YNNKEL (reference sequence). CDR3 size: 13 residues.